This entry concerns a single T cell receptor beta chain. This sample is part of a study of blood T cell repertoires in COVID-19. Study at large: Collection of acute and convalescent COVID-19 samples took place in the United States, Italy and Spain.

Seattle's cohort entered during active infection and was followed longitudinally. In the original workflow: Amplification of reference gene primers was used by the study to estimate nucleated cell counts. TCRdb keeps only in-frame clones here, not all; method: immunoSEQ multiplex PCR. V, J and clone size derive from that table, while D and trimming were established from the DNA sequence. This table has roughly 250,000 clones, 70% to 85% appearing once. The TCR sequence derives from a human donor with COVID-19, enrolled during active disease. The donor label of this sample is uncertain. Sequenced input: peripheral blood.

In nucleotides, the CDR3 is TGTGCCAGCAGCTTGGACAGTTGGAACACCGGGGAGCTGTTTTTT. The encoded protein is CASSLDSWNTGELFF. The chain is built from TRBV5-6 and TRBJ2-2; D is unresolved. Germline CDR1 SGHDT, CDR2 YYEEEE. Trimming removed 0 bases from V and 1 base from J, with 7 bases in between. The CDR3 contains 15 residues.